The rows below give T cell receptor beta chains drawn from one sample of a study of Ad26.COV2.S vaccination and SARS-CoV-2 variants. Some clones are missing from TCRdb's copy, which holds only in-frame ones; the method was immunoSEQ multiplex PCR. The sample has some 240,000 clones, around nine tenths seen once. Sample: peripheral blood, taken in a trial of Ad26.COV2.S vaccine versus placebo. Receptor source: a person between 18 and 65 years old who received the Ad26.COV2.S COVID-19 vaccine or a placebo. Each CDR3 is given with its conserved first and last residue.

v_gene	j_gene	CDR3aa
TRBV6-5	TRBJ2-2	CASRSELRSGELFF
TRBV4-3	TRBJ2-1	CASSQEGLAGGRNEQFF
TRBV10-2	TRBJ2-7	CASSEVASGGAYEQYF
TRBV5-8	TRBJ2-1	CASSFRQGSLF
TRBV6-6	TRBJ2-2	CASSYNGRENGELFF
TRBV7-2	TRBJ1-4	CASSPTVRNEKLFF
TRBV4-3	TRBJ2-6	CASSHKRTGGASGANVLTF
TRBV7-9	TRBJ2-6	CASSSDRVSGANVLTF
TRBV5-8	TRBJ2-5	CASSSDVQETQYF
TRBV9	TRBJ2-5	CASSVSQGKGETQYF
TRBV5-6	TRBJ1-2	CASSPGSYGYTF
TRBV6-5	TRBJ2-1	CASSRDRGYNEQFF
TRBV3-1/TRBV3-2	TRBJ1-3	CASSPRGSGNTIYF
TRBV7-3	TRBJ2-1	CASSLAGANNEQFF
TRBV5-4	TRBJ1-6	CASSWGQTSYNSPLHF
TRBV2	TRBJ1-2	CASSGRVYGYTF
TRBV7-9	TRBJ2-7	CASSKSEYEQYF
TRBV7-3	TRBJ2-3	CASSLMGRAGVITDTQYF
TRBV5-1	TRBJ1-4	CASSLDGREEKLFF
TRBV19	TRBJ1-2	CASIQGWGYTF
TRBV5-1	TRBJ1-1	CASSKVDKNTEAFF
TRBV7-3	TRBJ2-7	CASSFDRVNEQYF
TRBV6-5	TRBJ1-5	CASGGGGGNQPQHF